A selection of T cell receptor beta chains follows, all from one sample in a study of human T cells and chemical hapten exposure. Each CDR3 protein gets one entry after TCRdb re-called the RACE reads with MiXCR. The sample has some 42,000 distinct CDR3 sequences, more than 8.5% seen once; the top ten hold 15%. The input for sequencing was whole blood, taken in connection with sensitization to the hapten diphenylcyclopropenone (DPC). The receptors were gathered from a woman aged 40-49 years with alopecia areata. Some clones in this sample may be carry-over from other donors' samples. CDR3s include the opening cysteine and the closing phenylalanine or tryptophan. The D gene is left open where the match is weak. Clone size is stated in some rows and not others, as once, few, many or a class when expanded.

d_call clone_size j_call v_call cdr3_nt cdr3_aa
NA few TRBJ2-5 TRBV12-3/TRBV12-4 TGTGCCAGCAGTTCCTACAGCACTCAAGAGACCCAGTACTTC CASSSYSTQETQYF
NA many TRBJ2-7 TRBV6-1 TGTGCCAGCAGTAGGACAGCGTACTACGAGCAGTACTTC CASSRTAYYEQYF
NA NA TRBJ2-7 TRBV29-1 TGCAGCGTCAGAGCCCAGGGACACGAGCAGTACTTC CSVRAQGHEQYF
NA many TRBJ2-3 TRBV7-9 TGTGCCACCCAGGAACAGGGCCGGGAAGATACGCAGTATTTT CATQEQGREDTQYF
NA NA TRBJ1-1 TRBV6-5 TGTGCCAGCACAGGGTGGACTGAAGCTTTCTTT CASTGWTEAFF
NA many TRBJ2-1 TRBV12-2 TGTGCAAGTCGCTCCCGAACCGGGGGAGACTACAGGTTTCTAGTGGAGCAGTTCTTC CASRSRTGGDYRFLVEQFF
NA few TRBJ1-6 TRBV5-6 TGTGCCAGCAGCAACGCTGGGGGGTATTCACCCCTCCACTTT CASSNAGGYSPLHF
NA many TRBJ1-4 TRBV2 TGTGCCAGCGAAGAGGGGAGGGGACGAACTGAAAAACTGTTTTTT CASEEGRGRTEKLFF
TRBD1 many TRBJ2-7 TRBV12-3/TRBV12-4 TGTGCCAGCAGTCCCAGCACAGGGGGGCCCTACGAGCAGTACTTC CASSPSTGGPYEQYF
NA few TRBJ2-7 TRBV5-5 TGTGCCAGCAGCTTGCAGACGAACAGGGCCTACGAGCAGTACTTC CASSLQTNRAYEQYF
TRBD2 many TRBJ2-1 TRBV10-3 TGTGCCATCAGACCTGCTAGCGGGGGGGCCGGGCAGTTCTTC CAIRPASGGAGQFF
NA few TRBJ2-3 TRBV5-1 TGCGCCAGCAGTTCCGACAGGCGCACAGATACGCAGTATTTT CASSSDRRTDTQYF
NA many TRBJ1-2 TRBV6-1 TGTGCCAGCAGCGTGGGCAGCACTAACTATGGCTACACCTTC CASSVGSTNYGYTF
NA many TRBJ2-7 TRBV4-2 TGTGCCAGCAGCCAAGAGGAGACAGGCGAGCAGTACTTC CASSQEETGEQYF
NA many TRBJ1-6 TRBV2 TGTGCCAGCAGTGACTCCACAGGGCTGCCCCTCCACTTT CASSDSTGLPLHF
TRBD2 many TRBJ2-1 TRBV20-1 TGCAGTGCTAGGGTGACTAGCGGGGGGTGGCAGTTCTTC CSARVTSGGWQFF
TRBD2 few TRBJ2-1 TRBV7-6 TGTGCCAGCAGCTTTTCGTCCCGGGGGGGCTTGAATGAGCAGTTCTTC CASSFSSRGGLNEQFF
NA many TRBJ1-1 TRBV3-1 TGTGCCAGCAGCCAAGATCGGGTGGAAGCTTTCTTT CASSQDRVEAFF
NA many TRBJ1-1 TRBV5-6 TGTGCCAGCAGCGAAGGGGCTGTTGCTGAAGCTTTCTTT CASSEGAVAEAFF
NA few TRBJ1-5 TRBV30 TGTGCCTGGAGTACCACCGATCAGCCCCAGCATTTT CAWSTTDQPQHF
NA many TRBJ1-1 TRBV15 TGTGCCACCAGCAGAGAATGGGAACCTGTGGCTTTCTTT CATSREWEPVAFF
NA many TRBJ1-1 TRBV6-2/TRBV6-3 TGTGCCAGCGCGCCAAGGGAGAACACTGAAGCTTTCTTT CASAPRENTEAFF
NA many TRBJ1-6 TRBV3-1 TGTGCCAGCAGCCAAGTTTTTTCAGGGAGTAATTCACCCCTCCACTTT CASSQVFSGSNSPLHF
NA NA TRBJ1-2 TRBV11-2 TGTGCCAGCAGCGTCACCTATGGCTACACCTTC CASSVTYGYTF
NA many TRBJ2-7 TRBV6-2/TRBV6-3 TGTGCCAGCAGTTACCGGGACAACTACGAGCAGTACTTC CASSYRDNYEQYF
NA NA TRBJ2-3 TRBV6-2/TRBV6-3 TGTGCCAGCAGTGGGAACTCAGATACGCAGTATTTT CASSGNSDTQYF
NA many TRBJ2-3 TRBV4-2 TGTGCCAGCAGCCAAGATTCAAACACAGATACGCAGTATTTT CASSQDSNTDTQYF
TRBD1 few TRBJ1-4 TRBV6-5 TGTGCCAGCAGTTACTCTCCCGGACAGGGAAGTGAAAAACTGTTTTTT CASSYSPGQGSEKLFF
TRBD1 many TRBJ1-5 TRBV12-3/TRBV12-4 TGTGCCAGCGCCCCCGGGACAGGGGGCAATCAGCCCCAGCATTTT CASAPGTGGNQPQHF
NA many TRBJ1-5 TRBV20-1 TGCAGTGCTAACGCGGGCAATCAGCCCCAGCATTTT CSANAGNQPQHF
TRBD1 many TRBJ2-1 TRBV7-9 TGTGCCAGCAGCAGCCCGACAGGGATCGCTGAGCAGTTCTTC CASSSPTGIAEQFF
TRBD2 many TRBJ2-1 TRBV7-2 TGTGCCAGCAGCTCCTCTAGCGGGGCCACCTACAATGAGCAGTTCTTC CASSSSSGATYNEQFF
NA few TRBJ1-2 TRBV20-1 TGCAGTGCTAGAGATGGTGGTTGGAGGGACTATGGCTACACCTTC CSARDGGWRDYGYTF
TRBD2 few TRBJ2-1 TRBV27 TGTGCCAGCGGGTTAGCGGGGGGGCCCTACAATGAGCAGTTCTTC CASGLAGGPYNEQFF
NA many TRBJ2-1 TRBV12-3/TRBV12-4 TGTGCCAGCAGTTCAGACTACCTTAGCTCCTACAATGAGCAGTTCTTC CASSSDYLSSYNEQFF
NA many TRBJ2-7 TRBV4-2 TGTGCCAGCAGCCCGTCCGCAGGGCGCGAGCAGTACTTC CASSPSAGREQYF
NA NA TRBJ1-1 TRBV20-1 TGCAGTGCTCCTATAAACGCTGAAGCTTTCTTT CSAPINAEAFF
TRBD1 NA TRBJ1-2 TRBV5-1 TGCGCCAGCAGCCCCACGACAGGGGGCGTTGGTGGCTACACCTTC CASSPTTGGVGGYTF
NA many TRBJ1-1 TRBV30 TGTGCCTGGAGTGTTTTGAACACTGAAGCTTTCTTT CAWSVLNTEAFF
NA NA TRBJ1-1 TRBV29-1 TGCAGCGCCGAGGCGACACCGAACACTGAAGCTTTCTTT CSAEATPNTEAFF
NA few TRBJ2-1 TRBV25-1 TGTGCCAGCAGTGAATGGTCAGGGAGGTCCTACAATGAGCAGTTCTTC CASSEWSGRSYNEQFF
NA many TRBJ1-1 TRBV9 TGTGCCAGCAGCCCAGAACTCCCGAACACTGAAGCTTTCTTT CASSPELPNTEAFF
TRBD2 many TRBJ2-3 TRBV4-2 TGTGCCAGCAGCCAAGCTCGACTAGCGGGAACCACAGATACGCAGTATTTT CASSQARLAGTTDTQYF
NA many TRBJ2-3 TRBV18 TGTGCCAGCTCACCACCGCAGGGGTCCACGGATACGCAGTATTTT CASSPPQGSTDTQYF
NA many TRBJ1-2 TRBV27 TGTGCCAGCAGTTTACTGAACCTAGGGCGGGGCACTGCGGGCCCTTTTGGCTACACCTTC CASSLLNLGRGTAGPFGYTF
NA many TRBJ1-5 TRBV5-5 TGTGCCAGCAGCTTGGTCGGGTCCCGGAATCAGCCCCAGCATTTT CASSLVGSRNQPQHF
NA NA TRBJ2-3 TRBV4-1 TGCGCCAGCAGCCAAGGAGGAGATACGCAGTATTTT CASSQGGDTQYF
TRBD2 many TRBJ2-3 TRBV7-2 TGTGCCAGCAGCTTCAAGAGCGGGGGGGCGGATACGCAGTATTTT CASSFKSGGADTQYF